Following are 18 T cell receptor beta chains from one sample sequenced in a study of blood T cell repertoires in COVID-19. Repertoires were generated with immunoSEQ multiplex PCR, while TCRdb's copy carries only in-frame clones and drops some. There are roughly 300,000 clones in the sample; approximately 86% occur only once, and 9% to 9.5% lies in the top ten. The sequenced material came from peripheral blood. The source of these receptors is a man aged 18 to 30 with active or convalescent COVID-19.

CDR3 sequence: CASSQKCGGLGTEAFF. CDR3 coding DNA: TGTGCCAGCAGCCAAAAGTGCGGGGGTTTGGGGACTGAAGCTTTCTTT. The chain is built from TRBV3-1 (or the pseudogene TRBV3-2) and TRBJ1-1; TRBD1 might be the D (5 bases). This CDR3 contains 16 residues. The germline V gene encodes CDR1 LGHDT and CDR2 YNNKEL (reference sequence). V was trimmed by 2 bases and J by 5 bases, leaving 18 bases between them.

The rearrangement joins TRBV9 to TRBJ1-4; weak D call: TRBD1 (6 bases). The V gene's germline CDR1 is SGDLS and CDR2 YYNGEE. V was cut by 4 bases and J by 6 bases, with 10 bases left in between. This CDR3 has 13 residues. CDR3 in DNA: TGTGCCAGCAGCATCGAGGGGGATGAAAAACTGTTTTTT. This encodes CASSIEGDEKLFF.

This chain connects TRBV7-9 to TRBJ2-2; TRBD1 matches at 9 bases. Germline assignment: CDR1 SEHNR and CDR2 FQNEAQ (reference sequence). This CDR3 is built from 15 residues. Losses at the gene ends were 7 bases for V and 6 bases for J; bases not matched to a gene: 9. The CDR3 region is CASTYGQGRSGELFF. CDR3 sequence (DNA): TGTGCCAGCACCTATGGACAGGGGCGGTCCGGGGAGCTGTTTTTT.

This chain joins TRBV7-9 and TRBJ2-7, with D maybe TRBD1 (6 bases). The V end was cut by 1 base, the J end by 3 bases, with 10 bases between. The CDR3 length is 14 residues. Germline V gives CDR1 SEHNR, CDR2 FQNEAQ (reference sequence). The chain's CDR3 is CASSLVGHSYEQYF. CDR3 coding DNA: TGTGCCAGCAGCTTAGTGGGACACAGCTACGAGCAGTACTTC. Variable domain in full (rest from reference TRBV7-9 and TRBJ2-7): DTGVSQNPRHKITKRGQNVTFRCDPISEHNRLYWYRQTLGQGPEFLTYFQNEAQLEKSRLLSDRFSAERPKGSFSTLEIQRTEQGDSAMYLCASSLVGHSYEQYFGPGTRLTVT.

V and J are TRBV9 and TRBJ1-4; D gene uncertain. Between the trimmed V and J ends, which lost 5 bases and 4 bases, there was a span of 12 bases. Germline V lookup: CDR1 SGDLS, CDR2 YYNGEE. The CDR3 totals 14 residues. This chain's CDR3 is CASSARGFNEKLFF. The DNA for the CDR3 is TGTGCCAGCAGTGCTCGGGGTTTTAATGAAAAACTGTTTTTT.

The chain employs TRBV2 and TRBJ1-2, with D perhaps matching TRBD1 (5 bases). CDR1 is SNHLY, CDR2 FYNNEI, per germline. V was pared by 4 bases and J by 2 bases, with 8 bases between. This CDR3 region has 13 residues. CDR3 amino acids: CASSVTVNYGYTF. DNA for the CDR3: TGTGCCAGCAGTGTGACAGTCAACTATGGCTACACCTTC.

The CDR3 sequence is CASSVVGGRELFF. CDR3 DNA: TGTGCCAGCAGCGTAGTTGGGGGCAGGGAGCTGTTTTTT. The J gene is TRBJ2-2, the V gene TRBV9; TRBD1 is a possible D gene (6 bases). This CDR3 comprises 13 residues. The V end was cut by 0 bases, the J end by 9 bases, with 9 bases between. Germline V gene data show CDR1 as SGDLS and CDR2 as YYNGEE.

This clone was detected only once. The chain links TRBV27 to TRBJ2-7; possibly TRBD2 for D (5 bases). Per germline, CDR1 MNHEY and CDR2 SMNVEV (reference sequence). V was clipped by 5 bases and J by 0 bases, with 8 bases between them. The CDR3 extends over 13 amino acids. CDR3 region: CASSPGSSYEQYF. The CDR3 bases are TGTGCCAGCAGTCCGGGAAGCTCCTACGAGCAGTACTTC.

The chain joins TRBV11-2 to TRBJ1-3; TRBD1 aligns across 9 bases. Germline CDR1 is SGHAT and CDR2 is FQNNGV. CDR3 size: 18 residues. Trimming at V came to 4 bases and at J to 0 bases, leaving 10 bases not matched to a gene. The DNA for the CDR3 is TGTGCCAGCAGCTCCAGGGGGGACAGGGCGAGCTCTGGAAACACCATATATTTT. It yields the protein CASSSRGDRASSGNTIYF.

This clone was found once. Relative to the germline gene, one junction end is altered; a read error may explain this. The gene calls are TRBV9 and TRBJ2-5; 15 bases map to TRBD2. The CDR3 sequence is 21 residues long. Looked up from germline, CDR1 is SGDLS and CDR2 is YYNGEE. CDR3 nucleotides: TGTGCCAGCAGGGTAGCTTTTTTACCGGGACTAGCGGGGGGTTCCTGGGAGACCCAGTACTTC. Translation gives CASRVAFLPGLAGGSWETQYF.

The rearrangement uses TRBV27 and TRBJ2-7, with 16 bases fitting TRBD2. Germline values: CDR1 MNHEY, CDR2 SMNVEV (reference sequence). After removal of 5 bases from V and 1 base from J, the junction contained 5 bases not matched to a gene. The CDR3 has 17 amino acids. CDR3 in amino acids: CASSQPGLAGGSYEQYF. The CDR3 bases are TGTGCCAGCAGTCAACCGGGACTAGCGGGGGGGTCCTACGAGCAGTACTTC.

The V and J genes are TRBV9 and TRBJ1-2; D is unresolved. CDR3 size: 15 residues. Trimming stripped 0 bases from V and 4 bases from J, with 13 bases between. Germline CDR1 is SGDLS and CDR2 is YYNGEE. The CDR3 loop is CASSVVAGSLYGYTF. In DNA, the CDR3 is TGTGCCAGCAGCGTAGTAGCCGGTTCCCTCTATGGCTACACCTTC.

The rearrangement links TRBV6-6 to TRBJ2-7, with D perhaps matching TRBD2 (6 bases). Trimming cost V 2 bases and J 7 bases, with 15 bases left between them. Germline lookup yields CDR1 MNHNY and CDR2 SVGAGI (reference sequence). This CDR3 contains 14 residues. CDR3 DNA: TGTGCCAGCAGTTACAGGGAAAAGGCGGGGGAGCAGTACTTC. Translated: CASSYREKAGEQYF.

The chain uses TRBV5-4 and TRBJ1-2; D is unclear. This CDR3 region has 13 residues. V was shortened by 2 bases and J by 4 bases, with 9 bases between the two germline ends. CDR1 SGHNT and CDR2 YYREEE come from the germline V gene (reference sequence). The CDR3 DNA reads TGTGCCAGCAGCTTTGATGCGGCCTATGGCTACACCTTC. Protein: CASSFDAAYGYTF.

The chain uses TRBV5-6 and TRBJ2-1, with D unclear. Germline V gives CDR1 SGHDT, CDR2 YYEEEE. There are 11 residues in the CDR3. The V end was cut by 4 bases, the J end by 12 bases, with 11 bases between. CDR3 DNA: TGTGCCAGCAGCCTCGACAAAAGGCAGTTCTTC. This codes for CASSLDKRQFF.

The chain links TRBV6-1 to TRBJ1-2, with unresolved D. Trimming left V 0 bases short and J 7 bases short, with 9 bases between. The CDR3 sequence is 13 residues long. Germline V gene lookup returns CDR1 MNHNS and CDR2 SASEGT. As DNA, the CDR3 is TGTGCCAGCAGTGAAGCCATTCGACTTGGCTACACCTTC. Residues: CASSEAIRLGYTF.

This clone was detected a few times. The genes are TRBV6-2 or TRBV6-3 and TRBJ2-3; TRBD1 matches 11 bases. The CDR3 sequence is 17 residues long. CDR1 and CDR2 from the germline V gene are MNHEY and SVGEGT. V trimming: 6 bases; J trimming: 4 bases; junction bases outside the gene matches: 12. The CDR3 DNA follows: TGTGCCAGCAGCCCGACGGCGGACAGGGGGCGCTCAGATACGCAGTATTTT. As protein: CASSPTADRGRSDTQYF.

On this clone itself: Mismatch with germline at one junction end may stem from a read error. The rearrangement links TRBV7-6 to TRBJ2-7; 9 bases are a match to TRBD1. This CDR3 region has 15 residues. Germline assignment: CDR1 SGHVS and CDR2 FNYEAQ. The CDR3 sequence: CASSLEDRGSNEQYF. The CDR3 DNA reads as TGTGCCAGCAGCTTAGAGGACAGGGGCTCCAACGAGCAGTACTTC.